The 10 T cell receptor beta chains below come from one sample, sequenced in a study of T-cell reconstitution after alpha-beta-depleted transplantation in children. It was with unique molecular identifiers that the TCRbeta library was prepared. TCRdb independently ran MiXCR on the PCR reads; one entry per CDR3 protein. In the table there are fewer than 550,000 distinct CDR3 sequences, around 10% of which are singletons. Sequences were derived from PBMCs, mostly from graft donor cells, sampled 180 days after TCRalphabeta/CD19-depleted stem cell transplant. The receptors here all came from a female patient aged 2-15 years who had a stem cell transplant for aplastic anemia, so the T cells may come from the graft donor.

V gene TRBV6-5 combines with J gene TRBJ1-3; D is unclear. CDR1 and CDR2 (germline): MNHEY, SVGAGI. Trimming pared 8 bases from V and 4 bases from J, leaving 9 bases between. This CDR3 spans 12 amino acids. The CDR3, as DNA: TGTGCCAGCGGGGAGTTCGGAAACACCATATATTTT. This codes for CASGEFGNTIYF.

This clonotype was counted between two and nine times. This sequence joins TRBV6-5 and TRBJ1-1; D is possibly TRBD1 (6 bases). From germline, CDR1 is MNHEY and CDR2 SVGAGI. V was pared by 1 base and J by 6 bases, with 12 bases between. The length of the CDR3 is 14 residues. The CDR3 coding sequence is TGTGCCAGCAGTTACTACAGGGAGGAACCTGAAGCTTTCTTT. Translating it yields CASSYYREEPEAFF.

This clonotype was detected ten times or more. The genes are TRBV15 and TRBJ1-1, with D perhaps matching TRBD1 (5 bases). The CDR3 is made up of 18 amino acids. Germline V CDR1 and CDR2: LNHNV, YYDKDF (reference sequence). Trimming took 2 bases from V and 3 from J, leaving 22 bases between them. The chain's CDR3 is CATSRLSGLTAGDTEAFF. For the CDR3, the DNA is TGTGCCACCAGCAGACTATCTGGTTTAACGGCGGGGGACACTGAAGCTTTCTTT.

The rearrangement joins TRBV4-3 to TRBJ1-6; D is perhaps TRBD1 (5 bases). Germline loops: CDR1 LGHNA, CDR2 YSLEER. Trimming removed 0 bases from V and 2 bases from J, with 14 bases in between. CDR3 length: 18 amino acids. The CDR3 region is CASSQDRRSGPYNSPLHF. Here the CDR3 DNA reads TGCGCCAGCAGCCAAGATCGCCGATCGGGGCCCTATAATTCACCCCTCCACTTT.

This clonotype was found a few times. The chain couples TRBV20-1 to TRBJ1-2; D is possibly TRBD1 (6 bases). V lost 0 bases, J lost 8 bases, and 16 bases lay in between. The CDR3 length is 14 residues. Germline CDR1 DFQATT, CDR2 SNEGSKA (reference sequence). The CDR3 protein is CSARDAGQGGGYTF. The CDR3 DNA reads TGCAGTGCTAGAGATGCGGGACAAGGTGGGGGCTACACCTTC.

V is TRBV4-3 and J is TRBJ2-1; D ambiguous. In germline, CDR1 is LGHNA, CDR2 YSLEER. The CDR3 contains 17 residues. Trimming stripped 0 bases from V and 4 bases from J, with 16 bases between. The CDR3: CASSQDIGGNWYNEQFF. DNA of the CDR3: TGCGCCAGCAGCCAAGATATAGGTGGGAATTGGTACAATGAGCAGTTCTTC.

This clonotype was picked up a small number of times. The chain is built from TRBV5-1 and TRBJ1-4; D might be TRBD1 (5 bases). This CDR3 has 14 amino acids. The germline CDR1 and CDR2 sequences are SGHRS and YFSETQ. Deletions cut 4 bases from V and 5 bases from J, with 12 bases between. The CDR3 region is CASSLDRINEKLFF. CDR3 nucleotides: TGCGCCAGCAGCCTAGACAGAATAAATGAAAAACTGTTTTTT.

There are a few counts of this clonotype. This sequence joins TRBV7-3 and TRBJ2-7; D is undetermined. Germline CDR1 and CDR2: SGHTA and FQGTGA. V lost 0 bases and J 3 bases, leaving 6 bases between the germline ends. There are 13 residues in the CDR3. CDR3 loop: CASSLTHSYEQYF. CDR3 bases: TGTGCCAGCAGCTTAACGCACAGCTACGAGCAGTACTTC.

In this sample, this clonotype turned up a few times. V and J are TRBV28 and TRBJ2-1; either TRBD1 or TRBD2 may fit D (5 bases each). This CDR3 has 16 residues. Germline values: CDR1 MDHEN, CDR2 SYDVKM. Trimming cost V 2 bases and J 4 bases, with 15 bases left between them. DNA for the CDR3: TGTGCCAGCAGTTTACGGGGCCGATCAGGGTACAATGAGCAGTTCTTC. This encodes CASSLRGRSGYNEQFF.

This clonotype has more than one count but fewer than ten. The CDR3 DNA sequence: TGCAGCGTTGAGTCTGTAGCCAAAAACATTCAGTACTTC. Translating it yields CSVESVAKNIQYF. The rearrangement uses TRBV29-1 and TRBJ2-4; no firm D call. This CDR3 is built from 13 residues. Germline V lookup: CDR1 SQVTM, CDR2 ANQGSEA. Trimming stripped 3 bases from V and 0 bases from J, with 6 bases between.